This entry lists 28 T cell receptor beta chains sequenced from one sample in a study of blood T cell repertoires in COVID-19. Using immunoSEQ multiplex PCR, the repertoire was profiled, and TCRdb retains in-frame clones only, with some absent. The sample has under 200,000 clones, approximately 91% seen once. Material for sequencing was peripheral blood. These receptors were collected from a young man with acute or convalescent COVID-19.

V gene TRBV18 combines with J gene TRBJ1-4, with 7 bases matching TRBD1. Germline V lookup: CDR1 KGHSH, CDR2 LQKENI. The CDR3 totals 16 residues. J was trimmed by 0 bases and V by 2 bases; bases with no gene match: 3. CDR3 protein: CASSPDRVTTNEKLFF. In nucleotides, the CDR3 is TGTGCCAGCTCACCAGACAGGGTCACAACTAATGAAAAACTGTTTTTT.

The chain is built from TRBV20-1 and TRBJ2-7; D perhaps matches TRBD2 (5 bases). Per the germline V gene, CDR1 is DFQATT and CDR2 is SNEGSKA (reference sequence). V dropped 5 bases and J dropped 5 bases, with 10 bases sitting between them. The CDR3 is made up of 11 amino acids. DNA of the CDR3: TGCAGTGCTCGGACTTCGGACGAGCAGTACTTC. It encodes CSARTSDEQYF.

This chain joins TRBV5-1 and TRBJ2-1; a possible D gene is TRBD1 (6 bases). V lost 4 bases and J 6 bases, leaving 14 bases between the germline ends. This CDR3 has 14 amino acids. The germline V gene encodes CDR1 SGHRS and CDR2 YFSETQ. CDR3 nucleotides: TGCGCCAGCAGCCCATGGGGGCGCCCCAATGAGCAGTTCTTC. This translates into CASSPWGRPNEQFF.

V gene TRBV18 combines with J gene TRBJ1-2; the match to TRBD1 covers 7 bases. Germline assignment: CDR1 KGHSH and CDR2 LQKENI. This CDR3 is 15 amino acids long. The J segment lost 5 bases and the V segment lost 3 bases, leaving 9 bases of the junction unmatched. CDR3 bases: TGTGCCAGCTCACCTCCGGGACAGATTCAGTATGGCTACACCTTC. Its protein product is CASSPPGQIQYGYTF. Using reference TRBV18 and TRBJ1-2 for the parts outside the CDR3, the full variable domain is NAGVMQNPRHLVRRRGQEARLRCSPMKGHSHVYWYRQLPEEGLKFMVYLQKENIIDESGMPKERFSAEFPKEGPSILRIQQVVRGDSAAYFCASSPPGQIQYGYTFGSGTRLTVV.

The chain joins TRBV5-1 to TRBJ2-7; 12 nucleotides align to TRBD2. V was pared by 4 bases and J by 5 bases, with 13 bases of the junction left unmatched. CDR1 and CDR2 from the germline V gene are SGHRS and YFSETQ. The CDR3 sequence is 17 residues long. The CDR3 sequence is CASSLSLAGGPSDEQYF. Here the CDR3 DNA reads TGCGCCAGCAGCCTCTCTCTAGCGGGAGGGCCTTCCGACGAGCAGTACTTC.

CDR3 protein: CASSPYLEFNEQFF. The CDR3 bases are TGCGCCAGCAGCCCTTATTTAGAATTCAATGAGCAGTTCTTC. The chain uses TRBV4-1 and TRBJ2-1; D not certain. CDR3 size: 14 residues. Between the trimmed V and J ends, which lost 4 bases and 6 bases, there was a span of 13 bases. The germline V gene encodes CDR1 MGHRA and CDR2 YSYEKL.

The V gene is TRBV6-5, the J gene TRBJ1-5; perhaps TRBD1 as D (5 bases). V lost 6 bases and J lost 4, with 13 bases in between. This CDR3 has 14 amino acids. Per the germline V gene, CDR1 is MNHEY and CDR2 is SVGAGI. In DNA, the CDR3 is TGTGCCAGCAGAACACAGCAGGGAAATCAGCCCCAGCATTTT. Its protein is CASRTQQGNQPQHF.

This chain joins TRBV28 and TRBJ1-1; TRBD1 might be the D (5 bases). The CDR3 loop spans 13 amino acids. Germline lookup yields CDR1 MDHEN and CDR2 SYDVKM. V gave up 1 base and J gave up 4 bases, with 7 bases separating them. The CDR3 region is CASSLSRGTEAFF. CDR3 coding DNA: TGTGCCAGCAGTTTATCAAGGGGCACTGAAGCTTTCTTT.

The chain couples TRBV6-6 to TRBJ1-5, with TRBD1 as a possible D gene (6 bases). This CDR3 comprises 15 residues. Trimming removed 4 bases at V and 1 base at J, with 11 bases between. Per the germline V gene, CDR1 is MNHNY and CDR2 is SVGAGI (reference sequence). The CDR3 nucleotides read TGTGCCAGCAGTTCCTCGCAGGGGAGCAATCAGCCCCAGCATTTT. Translation: CASSSSQGSNQPQHF.

V and J are TRBV11-3 and TRBJ1-6; D gene unclear. The ends were cut back, 2 bases at V and 8 bases at J, with 10 bases in the middle. The CDR3 is made up of 14 amino acids. CDR1 is SGHNT and CDR2 is YENEEA in the germline V gene. The CDR3 loop is CASSLYGEDSPLHF. Here the CDR3 DNA reads TGTGCCAGCAGCTTATACGGGGAGGATTCACCCCTCCACTTT. The whole variable domain, filled in from reference TRBV11-3 and TRBJ1-6, reads EAGVVQSPRYKIIEKKQPVAFWCNPISGHNTLYWYLQNLGQGPELLIRYENEEAVDDSQLPKDRFSAERLKGVDSTLKIQPAELGDSAVYLCASSLYGEDSPLHFGNGTRLTVT.

The chain employs TRBV20-1 and TRBJ1-5, with 8 nucleotides matching TRBD1. The V gene's germline CDR1 is DFQATT and CDR2 SNEGSKA (reference sequence). Trimming took 3 bases from V and 11 from J; bases not matched to a gene: 15. The CDR3 contains 15 residues. The CDR3 is CSASQLRTGLRAQHF. CDR3 DNA sequence: TGCAGTGCTAGTCAACTCCGGACAGGGTTAAGAGCCCAGCATTTT.

This clone was detected only once. The chain uses TRBV11-2 and TRBJ2-5; D unclear. CDR1 is SGHAT, CDR2 FQNNGV, per germline. V was clipped by 0 bases and J by 4 bases, with 9 bases between them. The CDR3 runs 14 residues. Here the CDR3 DNA reads TGTGCCAGCAGCTTAGATCACAGTTTAGAGACCCAGTACTTC. Protein sequence: CASSLDHSLETQYF.

This clone was detected once. The chain joins TRBV7-2 to TRBJ2-7; D perhaps matches TRBD2 (5 bases). V gave up 5 bases and J gave up 6 bases, with 20 bases separating them. Looked up from germline, CDR1 is SGHTA and CDR2 is FQGNSA. The CDR3 extends over 15 amino acids. CDR3 sequence (DNA): TGTGCCAGCAGCATACTTCCGGGGAGTATATTCGAGCAGTACTTC. This codes for CASSILPGSIFEQYF.

This chain connects TRBV5-8 to TRBJ2-1; the D gene is possibly TRBD1 (6 bases). In germline, CDR1 is SGHTS, CDR2 YDEGEE. V gave up 0 bases and J gave up 3 bases, with 10 bases separating them. CDR3 size: 15 residues. CDR3 region: CASSLGQVGYNEQFF. The DNA for the CDR3 is TGTGCCAGCAGCTTGGGACAGGTGGGCTACAATGAGCAGTTCTTC.

This chain joins TRBV3-1 (or the pseudogene TRBV3-2) and TRBJ2-7, with 7 positions matching TRBD2. The CDR3 consists of 13 residues. The V segment lost 8 bases and the J segment 0 bases; nucleotides outside the gene matches: 4. Germline loops: CDR1 LGHDT, CDR2 YNNKEL (reference sequence). The CDR3, as DNA: TGTGCCAGCGTATCGGGGGGCTCCTACGAGCAGTACTTC. Translating it yields CASVSGGSYEQYF.

A single count supports this clone. J is TRBJ1-5 and V is TRBV24-1, with D uncertain. The ends were cut back, 7 bases at V and 6 bases at J, with 12 bases in the middle. Germline-derived CDR1 and CDR2 are KGHDR and SFDVKD. The CDR3 consists of 13 residues. The CDR3, as DNA: TGTGCCACCAGCTCGATCGAGGGTCAGCCCCAGCATTTT. This codes for CATSSIEGQPQHF.

CDR3 sequence reads: CASSLELYGDDNEQFF. The CDR3, as DNA: TGTGCCAGCAGCTTAGAACTGTACGGGGATGACAATGAGCAGTTCTTC. The rearrangement joins TRBV7-6 to TRBJ2-1, with a tentative D call TRBD2 (5 bases). Germline V gene sequence: CDR1 SGHVS, CDR2 FNYEAQ. The CDR3 contains 16 residues. V was shortened by 1 base and J by 5 bases, with 15 bases between the two germline ends.

This clone is a singleton in its sample. The chain has TRBV9 and TRBJ2-5; TRBD2 aligns across 8 bases. CDR1 is SGDLS and CDR2 is YYNGEE in the germline V gene. With V trimmed by 3 bases and J by 4 bases, 11 bases remained unmatched. The CDR3 is made up of 16 amino acids. The CDR3 region is CASSGGPGLGGETQYF. As DNA, the CDR3 is TGTGCCAGCAGCGGAGGACCGGGACTAGGGGGAGAGACCCAGTACTTC.

The V gene is TRBV12-3 or TRBV12-4, the J gene TRBJ1-5, with 7 nucleotides matching TRBD1. CDR3 length equals 13 residues. V lost 6 bases, J lost 6 bases, and 5 bases stayed unmatched. For the CDR3, the DNA is TGTGCCAGCAGGGGGACAGCGGGTCAGCCCCAGCATTTT. It specifies CASRGTAGQPQHF.

This chain uses TRBV9 with TRBJ2-2; tentatively, D is TRBD2 (6 bases). Deletions cut 1 base from V and 5 bases from J, with 18 bases between. The CDR3 is 17 amino acids. Germline V gene sequence: CDR1 SGDLS, CDR2 YYNGEE. CDR3 sequence reads: CASSVPKVSGATGELFF. CDR3 in DNA: TGTGCCAGCAGCGTACCCAAAGTTAGCGGTGCTACCGGGGAGCTGTTTTTT.

The genes are TRBV6-5 and TRBJ1-1, with D uncertain. V lost 2 bases and J lost 4, with 5 bases in between. CDR1 is MNHEY, CDR2 SVGAGI, per germline. This CDR3 region has 12 residues. The CDR3 protein is CASSYLGTEAFF. The DNA of the CDR3 is TGTGCCAGCAGTTACCTCGGCACTGAAGCTTTCTTT.

The rearrangement joins TRBV5-1 to TRBJ2-1; TRBD2 is a possible D gene (6 bases). Trimming left V 6 bases short and J 0 bases short, with 25 bases between. There are 19 residues in the CDR3. Germline V CDR1 and CDR2: SGHRS, YFSETQ. The CDR3 DNA reads as TGCGCCAGCACCCCCGGAGCGGGTACCCTACTGAGCTCCTACAATGAGCAGTTCTTC. Its protein is CASTPGAGTLLSSYNEQFF.

This clone was detected a few times. This rearrangement joins TRBV5-5 to TRBJ2-2; weak D call: TRBD2 (5 bases). This CDR3 is 13 amino acids long. Germline loops: CDR1 SGHKS, CDR2 YYEKEE (reference sequence). V was trimmed by 3 bases and J by 5 bases, leaving 8 bases between them. The DNA of the CDR3 is TGTGCCAGCAGCTGGGAGCTGACCGGGGAGCTGTTTTTT. This encodes CASSWELTGELFF.

V and J are TRBV5-1 and TRBJ2-1, with TRBD1 as a possible D gene (6 bases). Germline CDR1 SGHRS, CDR2 YFSETQ. The CDR3 extends over 13 amino acids. V shed 4 bases and J shed 7 bases, with 12 bases lying between them. CDR3 loop: CASSRTQGNEQFF. For the CDR3, the DNA is TGCGCCAGCAGCCGCACTCAGGGGAATGAGCAGTTCTTC.

The J gene is TRBJ2-3, the V gene TRBV11-2; TRBD2 is a possible D gene (6 bases). CDR1 and CDR2 from the germline V gene are SGHAT and FQNNGV. This CDR3 spans 12 amino acids. V was trimmed by 5 bases and J by 8 bases, leaving 11 bases between them. CDR3 amino acids: CASSPVGGTQYF. In DNA form, the CDR3 reads TGTGCCAGCAGCCCGGTGGGGGGTACGCAGTATTTT.

V and J are TRBV9 and TRBJ1-2; D not resolved. Per germline, CDR1 SGDLS and CDR2 YYNGEE. Trimming took off 3 bases at V and 4 bases at J, with 19 bases between the two ends. The length of the CDR3 is 16 residues. The chain's CDR3 is CASSGGGSSRLYGYTF. For the CDR3, the DNA is TGTGCCAGCAGCGGGGGTGGCTCTAGCCGCCTCTATGGCTACACCTTC.

The rearrangement uses TRBV19 and TRBJ2-5; TRBD1 aligns across 11 bases. The germline V gene has CDR1 LNHDA and CDR2 SQIVND (reference sequence). V was clipped by 5 bases and J by 2 bases; unmatched bases: 4. This CDR3 has 15 residues. The CDR3 protein is CASSPRDRGQETQYF. The CDR3 DNA follows: TGTGCCAGTAGTCCCCGGGACAGGGGGCAAGAGACCCAGTACTTC.

This clone was found a few times. The J gene is TRBJ1-4, the V gene TRBV27; the D gene is possibly TRBD1 (5 bases). Germline lookup yields CDR1 MNHEY and CDR2 SMNVEV (reference sequence). This CDR3 has 14 amino acids. Trimming left V 4 bases short and J 4 bases short, with 10 bases between. CDR3 DNA sequence: TGTGCCAGCAGTTCTTCAGGGCTTAATGAAAAACTGTTTTTT. It codes for CASSSSGLNEKLFF. Full variable domain (outside the CDR3, taken from reference TRBV27 and TRBJ1-4): EAQVTQNPRYLITVTGKKLTVTCSQNMNHEYMSWYRQDPGLGLRQIYYSMNVEVTDKGDVPEGYKVSRKEKRNFPLILESPSPNQTSLYFCASSSSGLNEKLFFGSGTQLSVL.